The 14 T cell receptor beta chains in this list originate from one sample, sequenced in a study of blood T cells in healthy people across ages. Combining a sample-barcoded 5' primer with a J-beta primer mix, a second PCR ran for roughly 6 to 12 cycles. One entry per CDR3 protein, called by TCRdb with MiXCR from the 5' RACE reads. The sample consists of roughly 1,700,000 distinct CDR3 sequences, approximately 30% of them appearing once. The sequencing sample was made of blood. The receptor source for this set is a woman in her 30s in good health.

This chain joins TRBV28 and TRBJ1-6, with unresolved D. CDR3 length: 12 amino acids. CDR1 and CDR2 from the germline V gene are MDHEN and SYDVKM. V lost 3 bases and J 12 bases, leaving 9 bases between the germline ends. This CDR3 reads CASSFTDGPLHF. The CDR3 DNA reads as TGTGCCAGCAGTTTTACTGACGGACCCCTCCACTTT. Filled out from reference TRBV28 and TRBJ1-6, the complete variable domain reads DVKVTQSSRYLVKRTGEKVFLECVQDMDHENMFWYRQDPGLGLRLIYFSYDVKMKEKGDIPEGYSVSREKKERFSLILESASTNQTSMYLCASSFTDGPLHFGNGTRLTVT.

This clonotype was recorded a few times. The gene calls are TRBV7-9 and TRBJ2-2, with D perhaps TRBD1 (6 bases). Trimming left V 5 bases short and J 0 bases short, with 19 bases between. CDR1 is SEHNR and CDR2 is FQNEAQ in the germline V gene (reference sequence). The CDR3 is 18 amino acids. CDR3 coding DNA: TGTGCCAGCAGCACCCGGGGACAACCGTTCGCGAACACCGGGGAGCTGTTTTTT. Residues: CASSTRGQPFANTGELFF.

This chain links TRBV7-2 with TRBJ2-5; D is perhaps TRBD2 (6 bases). V was cut by 6 bases and J by 5 bases, with 16 bases left in between. Looked up from germline, CDR1 is SGHTA and CDR2 is FQGNSA. The CDR3 spans 14 residues. The CDR3 is CASSTKRGTETQYF. DNA for the CDR3: TGTGCCAGCAGTACCAAACGCGGGACGGAGACCCAGTACTTC.

Only a few counts were recorded for this clonotype. V usage is TRBV29-1 and J usage is TRBJ1-2, with no clear D. With 0 bases removed from V and 5 bases from J, the gap between germline ends came to 19 bases. Germline V gives CDR1 SQVTM, CDR2 ANQGSEA. This CDR3 contains 16 residues. The CDR3 is CSVEDHLGWRAYGYTF. In DNA form, the CDR3 reads TGCAGCGTTGAAGATCACTTGGGTTGGAGGGCGTATGGCTACACCTTC.

This clonotype has only a few counts. The chain recombines TRBV5-1 with TRBJ2-1, with TRBD1 matching over 8 bases. The CDR3 spans 15 residues. Germline CDR1 reads SGHRS; CDR2 reads YFSETQ. V trimming: 0 bases; J trimming: 7 bases; junction bases outside the gene matches: 6. Here the CDR3 reads CASSLAVDRVNEQFF. The CDR3 coding sequence is TGCGCCAGCAGCTTGGCCGTGGACAGGGTGAATGAGCAGTTCTTC.

The V call is TRBV7-9, the J call TRBJ2-3; 13 bases agree with TRBD2. The V gene's germline CDR1 is SEHNR and CDR2 FQNEAQ (reference sequence). The junction had 5 bases not matched to a gene; V was cut back by 5 bases and J by 0 bases. The CDR3 loop spans 17 amino acids. The CDR3 loop is CASSMGLAGTSTDTQYF. CDR3 coding DNA: TGTGCCAGCAGCATGGGACTAGCGGGGACTAGCACAGATACGCAGTATTTT.

This clonotype was counted at least ten times. The J gene is TRBJ2-7, the V gene TRBV10-3; 7 nucleotides match TRBD2. After removal of 5 bases from V and 0 bases from J, the junction contained 1 base not matched to a gene. CDR3 length: 13 residues. Germline-derived CDR1 and CDR2 are ENHRY and SYGVKD. The CDR3: CAISWTSSYEQYF. The CDR3 region has the DNA TGTGCCATCAGTTGGACTAGCTCCTACGAGCAGTACTTC.

The gene calls are TRBV6-1 and TRBJ2-4, with D tentatively TRBD2 (6 bases). V lost 4 bases and J 0 bases, leaving 10 bases between the germline ends. The germline CDR1 and CDR2 sequences are MNHNS and SASEGT. The CDR3 is 15 amino acids. The CDR3 DNA sequence: TGTGCCAGCAGTGTAGCGGCATTAGCCAAAAACATTCAGTACTTC. This gives the protein CASSVAALAKNIQYF.

The rearrangement links TRBV15 to TRBJ2-1; D is undetermined. V lost 1 base to trimming and J lost 0 bases, with 10 bases between them. The CDR3 contains 16 residues. Germline-derived CDR1 and CDR2 are LNHNV and YYDKDF (reference sequence). CDR3 residues: CATSRGGRGSYNEQFF. The CDR3 DNA reads TGTGCCACCAGCAGAGGGGGAAGAGGCTCCTACAATGAGCAGTTCTTC. The entire variable domain, with the rest obtained from reference TRBV15 and TRBJ2-1, is as follows: DAMVIQNPRYQVTQFGKPVTLSCSQTLNHNVMYWYQQKSSQAPKLLFHYYDKDFNNEADTPDNFQSRRPNTSFCFLDIRSPGLGDTAMYLCATSRGGRGSYNEQFFGPGTRLTVL.

This clonotype showed up just a few times. V usage is TRBV6-5 and J usage is TRBJ2-1; D is possibly TRBD2 (7 bases). The V end lost 4 bases, the J end lost 0 bases, and 19 bases lay between the germline ends. This CDR3 spans 18 amino acids. Germline CDR1 reads MNHEY; CDR2 reads SVGAGI. The CDR3 sequence: CASSFRLPGGPSYNEQFF. In DNA form, the CDR3 reads TGTGCCAGCAGTTTTCGACTTCCCGGGGGGCCCTCCTACAATGAGCAGTTCTTC.

This clonotype was seen at least ten times. This rearrangement joins TRBV29-1 to TRBJ2-7, with 7 bases identical to TRBD1. The CDR3 has 13 amino acids. V lost 7 bases to trimming and J lost 0 bases; unmatched junction nucleotides: 6. From germline, CDR1 is SQVTM and CDR2 ANQGSEA. The CDR3 sequence is CSAMGQSSYEQYF. CDR3 nucleotides: TGCAGCGCAATGGGACAGTCCTCCTACGAGCAGTACTTC.

The chain combines TRBV9 with TRBJ1-5; D call uncertain. There are 14 residues in the CDR3. Trimming removed 0 bases at V and 9 bases at J, with 13 bases between. In germline, CDR1 is SGDLS, CDR2 YYNGEE. As DNA, the CDR3 is TGTGCCAGCAGCGTAGCTGGGTTTAATGGGCCCCAGCATTTT. Its protein product is CASSVAGFNGPQHF.

This sequence joins TRBV20-1 and TRBJ1-4, with D uncertain. The V and J ends lost 4 bases and 4 bases respectively, with 13 bases between them. CDR1 and CDR2 (germline): DFQATT, SNEGSKA (reference sequence). The CDR3 runs 14 residues. CDR3 in amino acids: CSAKDGSHNEKLFF. The CDR3 DNA reads TGCAGTGCTAAGGACGGATCCCATAATGAAAAACTGTTTTTT.

This clonotype was found a few times. At one boundary the junction diverges from the germline segment, which might be a read error. The chain carries TRBV20-1 and TRBJ1-1; the D gene is possibly TRBD1 (6 bases). The CDR3 loop spans 13 amino acids. CDR1 DFQATT and CDR2 SNEGSKA come from the germline V gene (reference sequence). The CDR3 sequence: CNAGGQANTEAFF. The CDR3 DNA reads as TGCAATGCTGGGGGACAAGCAAACACTGAAGCTTTCTTT.